The clone carrying this TCR beta chain was counted at least ten times. The sample comes from a study of T cell responses to AZD1222 COVID-19 vaccine. In the study overall: Both about-4-week and about-12-week second-dose recipients were combined.

Repertoires were generated with immunoSEQ multiplex PCR, while TCRdb's copy carries only in-frame clones and drops some. There are more than 95,000 clones in the sample; more than 70% occur only once, and about 10% lies in the top ten. The CDR3 totals 11 residues. Germline V gene lookup returns CDR1 SNHLY and CDR2 FYNNEI. V dropped 7 bases and J dropped 3 bases, with 7 bases sitting between them. This chain uses TRBV2 with TRBJ2-7, with D unresolved. The input for sequencing was peripheral blood, taken on day 0 of AZD1222 vaccination. This receptor was identified in an adult in good health. The CDR3 coding sequence is TGTGCCAGCAACCTTTACTACGAGCAGTACTTC. Translating gives CASNLYYEQYF.